These 20 T cell receptor beta chains were all obtained from the same sample, sequenced in a study of regulatory and conventional T cells in RAG deficiency. Genomic DNA came from blood regulatory T cells gated CD4+ CD25-high CD127-low. The assay was immunoSEQ multiplex PCR, and TCRdb's table has in-frame clones only and misses some. This table holds over 15,000 clones, approximately 90% found once. The sample also formed part of further work on regulatory T cells. That work adds: Amplification used 52 TRBV primers and 13 TRBJ primers.

The source material was Tregs sorted from blood. The receptors stem from a human donor in good health.

The V gene is TRBV9, the J gene TRBJ2-1; no reliable D call. V lost 4 bases to trimming and J lost 0 bases, with 14 bases between them. CDR1 and CDR2 from the germline V gene are SGDLS and YYNGEE. The CDR3 loop spans 16 amino acids. The CDR3, as DNA: TGTGCCAGCAGCCCTGGCTCCAGGAGCTCCTACAATGAGCAGTTCTTC. Protein sequence: CASSPGSRSSYNEQFF.

The V and J genes are TRBV14 and TRBJ2-7; TRBD2 aligns across 9 bases. Germline V gene data show CDR1 as SGHDN and CDR2 as FVKESK. Losses at the gene ends were 4 bases for V and 6 bases for J; bases not matched to a gene: 7. The CDR3 has 14 amino acids. In nucleotides, the CDR3 is TGTGCCAGCAGCCCGACTAGAGCGGGAGGCGAGCAGTACTTC. Translated: CASSPTRAGGEQYF.

The chain combines TRBV13 with TRBJ2-2; weak D call: TRBD1 (6 bases). The V gene's germline CDR1 is PRHDT and CDR2 FYEKMQ (reference sequence). The CDR3 totals 16 residues. The V end lost 5 bases, the J end lost 6 bases, and 19 bases lay between the germline ends. In nucleotides, the CDR3 is TGTGCCAGCAGCAAAAGGCAGGGGAGAAAAGCCGGGGAGCTGTTTTTT. This codes for CASSKRQGRKAGELFF.

This chain links TRBV19 with TRBJ1-5, with D unclear. Per germline, CDR1 LNHDA and CDR2 SQIVND (reference sequence). The CDR3 is 12 amino acids. Deletions cut 1 base from V and 4 bases from J, with 2 bases between. CDR3 nucleotide sequence: TGTGCCAGTAGTATAGGAAATCAGCCCCAGCATTTT. As protein: CASSIGNQPQHF.

The CDR3 DNA reads TGTGCCAGTAGGAAAAGAGGGGTGTATGGCTACACCTTC. It translates to CASRKRGVYGYTF. V and J are TRBV19 and TRBJ1-2; maybe TRBD1 (5 bases). CDR1 and CDR2 from the germline V gene are LNHDA and SQIVND (reference sequence). Trimming removed 6 bases at V and 5 bases at J, with 13 bases between. This CDR3 has 13 residues.

The chain recombines TRBV6-5 with TRBJ2-1, with D possibly matching TRBD2 (6 bases). The V end lost 8 bases, the J end lost 4 bases, and 12 bases lay between the germline ends. The CDR3 is made up of 13 amino acids. Germline V gene sequence: CDR1 MNHEY, CDR2 SVGAGI. The CDR3 is CASGLAEYNEQFF. In nucleotides, the CDR3 is TGTGCCAGCGGCTTAGCGGAATACAATGAGCAGTTCTTC.

This chain uses TRBV9 with TRBJ2-3; 7 bases fit TRBD2. Trimming at V came to 0 bases and at J to 5 bases, leaving 9 bases not matched to a gene. There are 16 residues in the CDR3. The germline CDR1 and CDR2 sequences are SGDLS and YYNGEE. In nucleotides, the CDR3 is TGTGCCAGCAGCGTAGCAGAGCGGGGAGTTGGAGATACGCAGTATTTT. Amino acids: CASSVAERGVGDTQYF. Supplemented by reference TRBV9 and TRBJ2-3, the full variable domain reads DSGVTQTPKHLITATGQRVTLRCSPRSGDLSVYWYQQSLDQGLQFLIQYYNGEERAKGNILERFSAQQFPDLHSELNLSSLELGDSALYFCASSVAERGVGDTQYFGPGTRLTVL.

J is TRBJ1-4 and V is TRBV5-1, with D hard to call. The CDR3 has 15 residues. CDR1 SGHRS and CDR2 YFSETQ come from the germline V gene. Trimming cost V 5 bases and J 5 bases, with 16 bases left between them. The CDR3 here is CASRMENQNNEKLFF. The CDR3 DNA reads TGCGCCAGCAGGATGGAGAACCAGAACAATGAAAAACTGTTTTTT. The whole variable domain, filled in from reference TRBV5-1 and TRBJ1-4, reads KAGVTQTPRYLIKTRGQQVTLSCSPISGHRSVSWYQQTPGQGLQFLFEYFSETQRNKGNFPGRFSGRQFSNSRSEMNVSTLELGDSALYLCASRMENQNNEKLFFGSGTQLSVL.

V usage is TRBV30 and J usage is TRBJ1-2, with D unclear. CDR1 is GTSNPN, CDR2 SVGIG, per germline (reference sequence). V dropped 5 bases and J dropped 0 bases, with 13 bases sitting between them. This CDR3 contains 14 residues. CDR3 sequence (DNA): TGTGCCTGGGATCGGTCACAATCTAACTATGGCTACACCTTC. It yields the protein CAWDRSQSNYGYTF.

This clone was recorded only once. V and J are TRBV5-1 and TRBJ1-1; D is perhaps TRBD1 (5 bases). V shed 2 bases and J shed 4 bases, with 15 bases lying between them. The germline V gene has CDR1 SGHRS and CDR2 YFSETQ. The CDR3 loop spans 15 amino acids. This CDR3 reads CASSLYRQRGTEAFF. The DNA of the CDR3 is TGCGCCAGCAGCTTATACCGACAGAGGGGCACTGAAGCTTTCTTT.

The chain recombines TRBV7-2 with TRBJ2-7, with 10 nucleotides matching TRBD1. The V gene's germline CDR1 is SGHTA and CDR2 FQGNSA. There are 14 residues in the CDR3. After removal of 4 bases from V and 6 bases from J, the junction contained 6 bases not matched to a gene. CDR3 nucleotides: TGTGCCAGCAGCTCCCGGGACAGGGGTCTCGAGCAGTACTTC. Its protein is CASSSRDRGLEQYF.

This chain connects TRBV9 to TRBJ2-7; 7 bases are shared with TRBD2. Unmatched junction bases numbered 9, after V lost 4 bases and J lost 2 bases. This CDR3 comprises 15 residues. The germline gives CDR1 SGDLS, CDR2 YYNGEE. CDR3 sequence reads: CASSPLPAGAYEQYF. The CDR3 nucleotides are TGTGCCAGCAGCCCCCTCCCGGCGGGAGCCTACGAGCAGTACTTC.

Note on this clone: The junction departs from germline at one end; a sequencing error may be responsible. The V call is TRBV7-7, the J call TRBJ2-5; the match to TRBD1 covers 9 bases. The V gene's germline CDR1 is SSHAT and CDR2 FNYEAQ (reference sequence). This CDR3 is built from 16 residues. Here the CDR3 DNA reads TGTGCTAGCAGCTTAGGGAACAGGGGGCGACGGGAGACCCAGTACTTC. It encodes CASSLGNRGRRETQYF.

The chain employs TRBV19 and TRBJ2-1; 10 bases match TRBD1. This CDR3 is built from 15 residues. Germline V CDR1 and CDR2: LNHDA, SQIVND (reference sequence). Germline trimming cut 5 bases from V and 8 bases from J; bases unmatched to any gene: 9. For the CDR3, the DNA is TGTGCCAGTAGTTCACCGGGACAGGGGACCTATGAGCAGTTCTTC. Amino acid sequence: CASSSPGQGTYEQFF.

This chain's CDR3 is CASSPQGTYNEQFF. The CDR3 nucleotides read TGTGCCAGCAGTCCACAGGGAACCTACAATGAGCAGTTCTTC. This chain joins TRBV27 and TRBJ2-1; D is possibly TRBD1 (6 bases). The germline V and J ends were trimmed by 5 bases and 2 bases, with 10 bases remaining between them. Germline V CDR1 and CDR2: MNHEY, SMNVEV (reference sequence). The CDR3 runs 14 residues.

The CDR3 sequence is CASSKNRVGKTDTQYF. In nucleotides, the CDR3 is TGTGCCAGCAGCAAGAACAGGGTGGGGAAAACAGATACGCAGTATTTT. This chain connects TRBV28 to TRBJ2-3; the D gene is possibly TRBD1 (6 bases). V was cut by 6 bases and J by 3 bases, with 19 bases left in between. This CDR3 contains 16 residues. The germline V gene encodes CDR1 MDHEN and CDR2 SYDVKM.

The chain carries TRBV7-8 and TRBJ2-3; the D gene is possibly TRBD1 (6 bases). CDR1 SGHVS and CDR2 FQNEAQ come from the germline V gene. V was cut by 2 bases and J by 7 bases, with 31 bases left in between. The CDR3 covers 20 residues. The DNA of the CDR3 is TGTGCCAGCAGCTTATTTGTTTCCGACAGGCCGAGGCCCACTACATATACGCAGTATTTT. Amino acids: CASSLFVSDRPRPTTYTQYF.

The chain combines TRBV7-9 with TRBJ1-3; possible D gene TRBD1, 5 bases. The germline V gene has CDR1 SEHNR and CDR2 FQNEAQ (reference sequence). V was clipped by 5 bases and J by 3 bases, with 20 bases between them. The CDR3 totals 17 residues. The CDR3 spells CASSNRGAGRNGNTIYF. DNA for the CDR3: TGTGCCAGCAGCAACAGAGGCGCGGGACGAAATGGAAACACCATATATTTT.

The CDR3, as DNA: TGTGCCAGCAGTTATCCGGGACAGGGGCAATACAATGAGCAGTTCTTC. This sequence encodes CASSYPGQGQYNEQFF. The chain combines TRBV6-5 with TRBJ2-1, with 10 bases lining up with TRBD1. Germline V gene sequence: CDR1 MNHEY, CDR2 SVGAGI. The CDR3 totals 16 residues. With 3 bases clipped from V and 4 bases from J, the junction kept 6 bases outside the gene matches.

The chain joins TRBV9 to TRBJ2-5; D call uncertain. Germline V gene lookup returns CDR1 SGDLS and CDR2 YYNGEE. The CDR3 loop spans 14 amino acids. Trimming left V 0 bases short and J 4 bases short, with 10 bases between. Here the CDR3 reads CASSVGHRLETQYF. CDR3 in DNA: TGTGCCAGCAGCGTAGGTCACCGACTAGAGACCCAGTACTTC.